The 14 T cell receptor beta chains below were found in one sample sequenced in a study of T cells in localized non-small cell lung cancer. The assay was immunoSEQ multiplex PCR, and TCRdb's table has in-frame clones only and misses some. The table includes approximately 45,000 clones, 81% detected once. The input for sequencing was peripheral blood mononuclear cells, taken before any cancer treatment. These receptors were collected from a man between 35 and 75 years old with stage III lung adenocarcinoma.

This chain uses TRBV27 with TRBJ2-7, with 8 positions matching TRBD1. The CDR3 totals 14 residues. Germline CDR1 reads MNHEY; CDR2 reads SMNVEV (reference sequence). Germline trimming cut 5 bases from V and 4 bases from J; bases unmatched to any gene: 7. CDR3 sequence: CASSGTGLGYEQYF. DNA for the CDR3: TGTGCCAGCAGTGGGACAGGACTGGGGTACGAGCAGTACTTC.

The rearrangement uses TRBV29-1 and TRBJ2-1, with a tentative D call TRBD2 (5 bases). The CDR3 sequence is 12 residues long. V lost 3 bases to trimming and J lost 9 bases, with 12 bases between them. Germline CDR1 reads SQVTM; CDR2 reads ANQGSEA. DNA for the CDR3: TGCAGCGTTGATCGATCGGCGGGTGAGCAGTTCTTC. It yields the protein CSVDRSAGEQFF.

The chain links TRBV5-1 to TRBJ1-1, with 12 bases aligning to TRBD1. This CDR3 contains 17 residues. Germline trimming cut 2 bases from V and 1 base from J; bases unmatched to any gene: 6. Germline CDR1 reads SGHRS; CDR2 reads YFSETQ. The CDR3 DNA reads as TGCGCCAGCAGCTTAGGGACAGGGGGCGGAAGGAACACTGAAGCTTTCTTT. Its translation: CASSLGTGGGRNTEAFF.

The V gene is TRBV30, the J gene TRBJ2-2; TRBD1 matches 7 bases. Germline CDR1 GTSNPN, CDR2 SVGIG (reference sequence). The V gene end was trimmed by 1 base and the J gene end by 4 bases; junction bases not matched to a gene: 9. The CDR3 has 16 amino acids. CDR3 protein: CAWSGVFRQGTGELFF. CDR3 DNA: TGTGCCTGGAGTGGAGTTTTCCGACAGGGCACCGGGGAGCTGTTTTTT.

This clone was detected a few times. The genes are TRBV6-1 and TRBJ2-1; weak D call: TRBD2 (6 bases). V lost 8 bases, J lost 2 bases, and 13 bases lay in between. The CDR3 spans 14 residues. In germline, CDR1 is MNHNS, CDR2 SASEGT. CDR3 amino acids: CASSAEGTYNEQFF. CDR3 coding DNA: TGTGCCAGCTCGGCGGAGGGAACCTACAATGAGCAGTTCTTC.

J is TRBJ2-5 and V is TRBV9; unclear D gene. The ends were cut back, 4 bases at V and 5 bases at J, with 12 bases in the middle. CDR1 is SGDLS and CDR2 is YYNGEE in the germline V gene. The CDR3 sequence is 13 residues long. The CDR3 sequence: CASSPRNLETQYF. In nucleotides, the CDR3 is TGTGCCAGCAGCCCGCGGAATTTGGAGACCCAGTACTTC.

V and J are TRBV7-2 and TRBJ2-3; D unclear. The V end lost 2 bases, the J end lost 5 bases, and 8 bases lay between the germline ends. Germline V gene lookup returns CDR1 SGHTA and CDR2 FQGNSA. The CDR3 runs to 13 residues. CDR3 loop: CASSLNVGDTQYF. Here the CDR3 DNA reads TGTGCCAGCAGCTTAAATGTGGGAGATACGCAGTATTTT.

The chain joins TRBV18 to TRBJ2-1, with 9 bases aligning to TRBD1. Trimming cost V 0 bases and J 3 bases; bases outside gene matches: 3. Germline V gene sequence: CDR1 KGHSH, CDR2 LQKENI. The CDR3 is 16 residues long. In nucleotides, the CDR3 is TGTGCCAGCTCACCACCGGCGACAGGGGGCTACAATGAGCAGTTCTTC. Residues: CASSPPATGGYNEQFF.

The chain combines TRBV5-1 with TRBJ2-3; D possibly corresponds to TRBD2 (6 bases). V lost 0 bases to trimming and J lost 2 bases, with 10 bases between them. Looked up from germline, CDR1 is SGHRS and CDR2 is YFSETQ. The CDR3 is made up of 15 amino acids. The CDR3 here is CASSLAGDSTDTQYF. Here the CDR3 DNA reads TGCGCCAGCAGCTTGGCGGGGGATTCCACAGATACGCAGTATTTT.

This chain links TRBV2 with TRBJ1-3; TRBD1 matches 12 bases. Trimming cost V 5 bases and J 5 bases; bases outside gene matches: 7. Germline assignment: CDR1 SNHLY and CDR2 FYNNEI. The CDR3 contains 16 residues. For the CDR3, the DNA is TGTGCCAGCAGTACATACGGGGACAGGGGGCGAAACACCATATATTTT. It translates to CASSTYGDRGRNTIYF.

The CDR3 sequence is CASSLLTSGGALDTQYF. CDR3 DNA sequence: TGTGCCAGCAGTTTATTGACTAGCGGGGGGGCTTTAGATACGCAGTATTTT. The chain recombines TRBV28 with TRBJ2-3, with 14 positions matching TRBD2. Germline values: CDR1 MDHEN, CDR2 SYDVKM. V lost 1 base to trimming and J lost 5 bases; unmatched junction nucleotides: 5. There are 17 residues in the CDR3.

The V and J genes are TRBV11-2 and TRBJ2-7; TRBD1 is a possible D gene (5 bases). The germline V and J ends were trimmed by 2 bases and 0 bases, with 5 bases remaining between them. The CDR3 is made up of 13 amino acids. Germline V CDR1 and CDR2: SGHAT, FQNNGV. The CDR3 is CASSLRGSYEQYF. In DNA, the CDR3 is TGTGCCAGCAGCTTAAGGGGCTCCTACGAGCAGTACTTC.

In this sample, this clone turned up a few times. The rearrangement joins TRBV11-1 to TRBJ2-1, with D tentatively TRBD2 (7 bases). The ends were cut back, 1 base at V and 3 bases at J, with 10 bases in the middle. CDR1 and CDR2 (germline): SGHAT, FQDESV (reference sequence). The length of the CDR3 is 15 residues. CDR3 DNA: TGTGCCAGCAGCTTAGTGCGGGGGCTCTACAATGAGCAGTTCTTC. It translates to CASSLVRGLYNEQFF.

The rearrangement links TRBV19 to TRBJ1-1; no clear D. Trimming shortened V by 8 bases and J by 7 bases, and 11 bases separated the two germline ends. CDR1 and CDR2 from the germline V gene are LNHDA and SQIVND (reference sequence). CDR3 length: 11 amino acids. CDR3 coding DNA: TGTGCCAGTCTGTTTGGATTTGAAGCTTTCTTT. Amino acids: CASLFGFEAFF.